This TCR beta chain was recorded in a study of regulatory T cells in long-lasting Graves disease. Study-wide points: The TCR repertoire of persistent Graves' patients was less diverse than that of newly diagnosed ones.

For this clonotype: Its antigen is currently unknown.

Through Arm-PCR of CDR3 regions and iRepertoire HTBI primers, TCR beta libraries were built. TCRdb fed the multiplex PCR reads into MiXCR, producing one record per CDR3 protein. This sample has some 600,000 distinct CDR3 sequences; about 16% occur once, and the top ten carry around 12%. Germline V gene lookup returns CDR1 KGHSH and CDR2 LQKENI. Trimming shortened V by 6 bases and J by 3 bases, and 18 bases separated the two germline ends. The CDR3 spans 15 residues. Regarding time point: newly diagnosed GD, antithyroid drugs for less than 3 months. Making the TCR library involved RNA that had been extracted from PBMCs. Graves' disease diagnosis used American Thyroid Association guidelines. The sample also formed part of further work on T cells in Graves' hyperthyroidism and ophthalmopathy.

The chain recombines TRBV18 with TRBJ2-7; D not resolved. The sequencing used peripheral blood mononuclear cells (PBMCs), collected at new diagnosis, from a patient treated with antithyroid drugs. This receptor was identified in a man aged 18 to 30 with Graves disease. CDR3: CASSLAASTNYEQYF. DNA for the CDR3: TGTGCCAGCTCCCTTGCAGCGAGTACCAACTACGAGCAGTACTTC.